A single sample is the source of the 27 T cell receptor beta chains below, sequenced in a study of cytomegalovirus exposure and HLA in healthy donors. Assay used: immunoSEQ multiplex PCR; TCRdb lists only in-frame clones, some missing. The sample has 200,000 to 300,000 clones; around nine tenths are singletons. The sample consisted of PBMCs. The receptors were gathered from a man younger than 30 in good health and CMV-seronegative.

The chain is built from TRBV5-6 and TRBJ1-5; D is possibly TRBD1 (6 bases). V was pared by 0 bases and J by 12 bases, with 13 bases between. CDR3 size: 13 residues. Looked up from germline, CDR1 is SGHDT and CDR2 is YYEEEE. CDR3 nucleotides: TGTGCCAGCAGCTTGGGTGAAGGGGGAGACCAGCATTTT. This codes for CASSLGEGGDQHF. The entire variable domain, with the rest obtained from reference TRBV5-6 and TRBJ1-5, is as follows: DAGVTQSPTHLIKTRGQQVTLRCSPKSGHDTVSWYQQALGQGPQFIFQYYEEEERQRGNFPDRFSGHQFPNYSSELNVNALLLGDSALYLCASSLGEGGDQHFGDGTRLSIL.

V is TRBV9 and J is TRBJ2-3, with a possible D match to TRBD2 (7 bases). Trimming took off 2 bases at V and 2 bases at J, with 18 bases between the two ends. The CDR3 consists of 17 residues. Germline lookup yields CDR1 SGDLS and CDR2 YYNGEE. CDR3 loop: CASSVHPGGGTTDTQYF. The DNA for the CDR3 is TGTGCCAGCAGCGTCCACCCGGGGGGCGGGACCACAGATACGCAGTATTTT. The full variable domain, completed using reference TRBV9 and TRBJ2-3, is DSGVTQTPKHLITATGQRVTLRCSPRSGDLSVYWYQQSLDQGLQFLIQYYNGEERAKGNILERFSAQQFPDLHSELNLSSLELGDSALYFCASSVHPGGGTTDTQYFGPGTRLTVL.

The table lists this clone with a count of one. This chain connects TRBV27 to TRBJ2-3; perhaps TRBD2 as D (6 bases). With 6 bases removed from V and 10 bases from J, the gap between germline ends came to 29 bases. There are 17 residues in the CDR3. Germline CDR1 and CDR2: MNHEY and SMNVEV (reference sequence). The CDR3 protein is CASSRVGSSSASLSQYF. CDR3 sequence (DNA): TGTGCCAGCAGCCGGGTCGGGTCCTCTAGCGCCTCCCTATCGCAGTATTTT.

In this sample, this clone turned up a few times. The chain combines TRBV6-4 with TRBJ1-1; D unresolved. This CDR3 region has 13 residues. V was cut by 5 bases and J by 4 bases, with 11 bases left in between. Germline assignment: CDR1 MRHNA and CDR2 SNTAGT. CDR3 nucleotides: TGTGCCAGCAGTCAGGAATCTTCCACTGAAGCTTTCTTT. This sequence encodes CASSQESSTEAFF.

V is TRBV28 and J is TRBJ2-7; D remains unclear. The CDR3 contains 14 residues. Germline CDR1 MDHEN, CDR2 SYDVKM. V lost 7 bases and J lost 4, with 17 bases in between. The CDR3 bases are TGTGCCAGCAACGCGCCAAATGGAGTTTACGAGCAGTACTTC. Residues: CASNAPNGVYEQYF.

This clone was picked up one time. This chain connects TRBV19 to TRBJ2-3, with a tentative D call TRBD2 (5 bases). The CDR3 runs to 14 residues. V was pared by 3 bases and J by 6 bases, with 13 bases between. Germline V CDR1 and CDR2: LNHDA, SQIVND (reference sequence). The CDR3 DNA is TGTGCCAGTAGTATGGGAGCCCGGACGGATACGCAGTATTTT. This gives the protein CASSMGARTDTQYF.

CDR3: CASSLTGFQPQHF. The DNA for the CDR3 is TGTGCCAGCAGTCTGACAGGGTTCCAGCCCCAGCATTTT. The chain uses TRBV28 and TRBJ1-5; 7 bases line up with TRBD1. After removal of 5 bases from V and 7 bases from J, the junction contained 5 bases not matched to a gene. This CDR3 comprises 13 residues. Germline loops: CDR1 MDHEN, CDR2 SYDVKM.

This chain links TRBV4-3 with TRBJ2-7; D is possibly TRBD2 (5 bases). CDR1 and CDR2 from the germline V gene are LGHNA and YSLEER. The CDR3 spans 13 residues. Trimming left V 0 bases short and J 7 bases short, with 10 bases between. DNA for the CDR3: TGCGCCAGCAGCCAAGATGGGCAGCGGGAGCAGTACTTC. Its translation: CASSQDGQREQYF.

V is TRBV6-1 and J is TRBJ2-7; 10 nucleotides align to TRBD1. Germline V gene lookup returns CDR1 MNHNS and CDR2 SASEGT. Germline trimming cut 5 bases from V and 2 bases from J; bases unmatched to any gene: 6. This CDR3 region has 15 residues. The DNA for the CDR3 is TGTGCCAGCAGTTTAACCGGGACAGGGGCCTACGAGCAGTACTTC. It codes for CASSLTGTGAYEQYF.

In this sample, this clone turned up once. The gene calls are TRBV19 and TRBJ1-5; 7 bases match TRBD1. With V trimmed by 3 bases and J by 6 bases, 11 bases remained unmatched. Germline V gene data show CDR1 as LNHDA and CDR2 as SQIVND (reference sequence). This CDR3 region has 16 residues. CDR3 amino acids: CASSMGQSLLAQPQHF. The CDR3 nucleotides are TGTGCCAGTAGTATGGGACAGTCCTTATTGGCTCAGCCCCAGCATTTT.

In its sample, this clone was seen a few times. Here the CDR3 DNA reads TGTGCCAGTAGGGAAGGGACAGGGCAACCGTACGAGCAGTACTTC. Amino acid sequence: CASREGTGQPYEQYF. The chain couples TRBV19 to TRBJ2-7, with 9 bases lining up with TRBD1. Germline V gene lookup returns CDR1 LNHDA and CDR2 SQIVND (reference sequence). The CDR3 contains 15 residues. With V trimmed by 6 bases and J by 4 bases, 10 bases remained unmatched. The whole variable domain, remainder taken from reference TRBV19 and TRBJ2-7, is DGGITQSPKYLFRKEGQNVTLSCEQNLNHDAMYWYRQDPGQGLRLIYYSQIVNDFQKGDIAEGYSVSREKKESFPLTVTSAQKNPTAFYLCASREGTGQPYEQYFGPGTRLTVT.

The chain carries TRBV28 and TRBJ1-2, with a possible D match to TRBD1 (5 bases). The CDR3 contains 12 residues. Germline loops: CDR1 MDHEN, CDR2 SYDVKM. Trimming pared 5 bases from V and 4 bases from J, leaving 8 bases between. CDR3 coding DNA: TGTGCCAGCAGTACGGGACTCTATGGCTACACCTTC. Protein sequence: CASSTGLYGYTF.

This clone was counted at least ten times. The same CDR3 also results from other DNA sequences found in this sample. The chain links TRBV6-1 to TRBJ1-1; TRBD1 is a possible D gene (6 bases). Germline-derived CDR1 and CDR2 are MNHNS and SASEGT. V lost 0 bases and J 4 bases, leaving 6 bases between the germline ends. The length of the CDR3 is 13 residues. The DNA for the CDR3 is TGTGCCAGCAGTGAAGCAGGGGGCACTGAAGCTTTCTTT. Amino acids: CASSEAGGTEAFF.

In DNA form, the CDR3 reads TGTGCCAGCAGCTTAACGCAGTACGAGCAGTACTTC. This sequence encodes CASSLTQYEQYF. V usage is TRBV7-2 and J usage is TRBJ2-7; no reliable D call. CDR1 is SGHTA, CDR2 FQGNSA, per germline. This CDR3 has 12 residues. Trimming cost V 2 bases and J 4 bases, with 6 bases left between them.

This clone appeared a single time. This chain uses TRBV6-5 with TRBJ1-2; TRBD1 matches at 10 bases. V was pared by 9 bases and J by 5 bases, with 9 bases of the junction left unmatched. Germline V gene sequence: CDR1 MNHEY, CDR2 SVGAGI. The CDR3 sequence is 14 residues long. CDR3 nucleotide sequence: TGTGCCAGTTCCGGGACAGGGGTGCTGTATGGCTACACCTTC. It translates to CASSGTGVLYGYTF.

A single count supports this clone. The chain couples TRBV21-1 to TRBJ2-1; the table's D call of TRBD2 was not tested on the DNA. TRBV21-1 is shown as a pseudogene. This CDR3 region has 12 residues. The CDR3 coding sequence is TGTGCCAGCAGGGAGCAGAACAATGAGCAGTTCTTC. Translated, it gives CASREQNNEQFF.

The count of this clone is one. The chain uses TRBV30 and TRBJ2-5, with TRBD2 as a possible D gene (5 bases). V lost 4 bases and J lost 4, with 16 bases in between. The length of the CDR3 is 14 residues. CDR1 GTSNPN and CDR2 SVGIG come from the germline V gene (reference sequence). The CDR3 DNA follows: TGTGCCTGGATAATACGTTCCCGGGGAGAGACCCAGTACTTC. Amino acids: CAWIIRSRGETQYF.

This clone showed up just once. The V call is TRBV6-1, the J call TRBJ2-3; 11 bases agree with TRBD2. The CDR3 has 15 amino acids. The V and J ends lost 8 bases and 2 bases, in that order; junction bases with no gene match: 6. CDR1 is MNHNS and CDR2 is SASEGT in the germline V gene. CDR3 nucleotides: TGTGCCAGCCTTCGACTAGCGGGGTTCACAGATACGCAGTATTTT. It encodes CASLRLAGFTDTQYF.

The chain links TRBV15 to TRBJ2-1; D remains unclear. Germline V gives CDR1 LNHNV, CDR2 YYDKDF (reference sequence). The V and J ends lost 0 bases and 6 bases respectively, with 9 bases between them. The CDR3 runs 14 residues. The CDR3 protein is CATSRDPKPNEQFF. The CDR3 DNA reads TGTGCCACCAGCAGAGATCCCAAGCCCAATGAGCAGTTCTTC.

V is TRBV5-1 and J is TRBJ1-1; D call uncertain. The CDR3 consists of 15 residues. Trimming pared 1 base from V and 10 bases from J, leaving 20 bases between. The germline gives CDR1 SGHRS, CDR2 YFSETQ. CDR3: CASSLFGTPGEGAFF. The DNA for the CDR3 is TGCGCCAGCAGCTTGTTTGGCACACCCGGAGAAGGAGCTTTCTTT. The full variable domain, in which reference TRBV5-1 and TRBJ1-1 provide the parts outside the CDR3, is KAGVTQTPRYLIKTRGQQVTLSCSPISGHRSVSWYQQTPGQGLQFLFEYFSETQRNKGNFPGRFSGRQFSNSRSEMNVSTLELGDSALYLCASSLFGTPGEGAFFGQGTRLTVV.

The V gene is TRBV7-2, the J gene TRBJ1-2, with TRBD1 matching over 8 bases. Germline V gives CDR1 SGHTA, CDR2 FQGNSA. V was pared by 5 bases and J by 8 bases, with 10 bases of the junction left unmatched. This CDR3 comprises 14 residues. The CDR3 region has the DNA TGTGCCAGCAGCCCGGACAGGGCCGGCGGAGGCTACACCTTC. Protein product: CASSPDRAGGGYTF.

CDR3 in amino acids: CSVLRTGGGNQPQHF. CDR3 nucleotide sequence: TGCAGCGTACTCCGGACAGGGGGAGGCAATCAGCCCCAGCATTTT. This chain joins TRBV29-1 and TRBJ1-5, with 10 bases fitting TRBD1. Trimming removed 6 bases from V and 2 bases from J; junction bases left unmatched: 7. Germline loops: CDR1 SQVTM, CDR2 ANQGSEA. The CDR3 has 15 amino acids.

The chain combines TRBV6-5 with TRBJ1-1; 10 bases align to TRBD1. The CDR3 covers 13 residues. The J segment lost 6 bases and the V segment lost 10 bases, leaving 8 bases of the junction unmatched. The germline CDR1 and CDR2 sequences are MNHEY and SVGAGI. The CDR3 protein is CATQGQGLSEAFF. The CDR3 nucleotides read TGTGCCACCCAGGGACAGGGGCTCTCTGAAGCTTTCTTT.

This clone came up once. This chain joins TRBV30 and TRBJ2-2; D is undetermined. This CDR3 has 13 residues. The germline gives CDR1 GTSNPN, CDR2 SVGIG (reference sequence). V lost 3 bases and J 6 bases, leaving 11 bases between the germline ends. As DNA, the CDR3 is TGTGCCTGGAGCGAAGTCAGTCCCGGGGAGCTGTTTTTT. It translates to CAWSEVSPGELFF. The variable domain in full, completed from reference TRBV30 and TRBJ2-2, reads SQTIHQWPATLVQPVGSPLSLECTVEGTSNPNLYWYRQAAGRGLQLLFYSVGIGQISSEVPQNLSASRPQDRQFILSSKKLLLSDSGFYLCAWSEVSPGELFFGEGSRLTVL.

The V and J genes are TRBV10-1 and TRBJ2-1, with D maybe TRBD2 (6 bases). The CDR3 totals 13 residues. From germline, CDR1 is WNHNN and CDR2 SYGVQD (reference sequence). V was clipped by 4 bases and J by 9 bases, with 13 bases between them. In DNA form, the CDR3 reads TGCGCCAGCAGTGTCCGGCCCGGGGGTGAGCAGTTCTTC. Encoded protein: CASSVRPGGEQFF.

The chain is built from TRBV7-9 and TRBJ2-3; D perhaps matches TRBD2 (6 bases). The CDR3 extends over 15 amino acids. Trimming removed 7 bases at V and 3 bases at J, with 17 bases between. CDR1 is SEHNR, CDR2 FQNEAQ, per germline (reference sequence). The CDR3: CASIRAGRGTDTQYF. The CDR3 region has the DNA TGTGCCAGCATACGGGCGGGACGGGGGACAGATACGCAGTATTTT.

This chain uses TRBV29-1 with TRBJ2-5, with 8 bases that match TRBD1. The CDR3 is 13 residues long. The germline gives CDR1 SQVTM, CDR2 ANQGSEA. Trimming at V came to 4 bases and at J to 5 bases, leaving 6 bases not matched to a gene. The CDR3 is CSVVWTGIETQYF. CDR3 sequence (DNA): TGCAGCGTTGTCTGGACAGGGATTGAGACCCAGTACTTC.